This T cell receptor (beta chain) was captured by sequencing in a study of cytomegalovirus exposure and HLA in healthy donors. Whole-study findings and limits: Whilst most TCR sequences proved rare, a subset of public TCRs occurred across many donors. It was shown in a later analysis that HLA-associated TCR beta chains were more clonally expanded than other, equally common chains.

Each donor's status was that of a healthy bone marrow donor. Primers for the PCR totalled 60 Vbeta and 13 Jbeta. Assay used: immunoSEQ multiplex PCR; TCRdb lists only in-frame clones, some missing. The data contain about 110,000 clones, approximately 74% of them singletons. With respect to this clone: As yet, its antigen is unknown. Within the sample, other DNA sequences also encode this same CDR3.

This clonotype was sampled from a middle-aged woman in good health and CMV-seropositive. The sequenced sample consisted of PBMCs.

The CDR3 sequence: CASSGSSYGYTF. The DNA for the CDR3 is TGTGCCAGCAGCGGTTCCTCCTATGGCTACACCTTC. The chain joins TRBV6-1 to TRBJ1-2; D not resolved. Germline lookup yields CDR1 MNHNS and CDR2 SASEGT. Trimming stripped 6 bases from V and 4 bases from J, with 9 bases between. The CDR3 covers 12 residues.